Shown below are 2 T cell receptor beta chains from a single sample sequenced in a study of blood T cell repertoires in COVID-19. Sequencing was performed with immunoSEQ multiplex PCR; in TCRdb, only in-frame clones are kept and a portion is missing. The profile shows fewer than 300,000 clones, approximately 90% of them singletons. Input material: PBMCs or T cells enriched from blood (not recorded which). Every receptor here comes from a middle-aged woman with acute COVID-19.

The rearrangement uses TRBV6-5 and TRBJ1-2; 7 bases fit TRBD1. Germline assignment: CDR1 MNHEY and CDR2 SVGAGI. V lost 6 bases to trimming and J lost 5 bases; unmatched junction nucleotides: 6. The CDR3 has 13 residues. Written as DNA, the CDR3 is TGTGCCAGCAGACCAGACAGGGCTTATGGCTACACCTTC. It yields the protein CASRPDRAYGYTF.

This chain uses TRBV7-2 with TRBJ2-2, with D perhaps matching TRBD2 (5 bases). CDR3 length equals 15 residues. Trimming removed 2 bases at V and 3 bases at J, with 10 bases between. Germline V gene lookup returns CDR1 SGHTA and CDR2 FQGNSA. CDR3 DNA: TGTGCCAGCAGCTTAACAGCGGTGGACACCGGGGAGCTGTTTTTT. Translating gives CASSLTAVDTGELFF. Filled out from reference TRBV7-2 and TRBJ2-2, the complete variable domain reads GAGVSQSPSNKVTEKGKDVELRCDPISGHTALYWYRQSLGQGLEFLIYFQGNSAPDKSGLPSDRFSAERTGGSVSTLTIQRTQQEDSAVYLCASSLTAVDTGELFFGEGSRLTVL.